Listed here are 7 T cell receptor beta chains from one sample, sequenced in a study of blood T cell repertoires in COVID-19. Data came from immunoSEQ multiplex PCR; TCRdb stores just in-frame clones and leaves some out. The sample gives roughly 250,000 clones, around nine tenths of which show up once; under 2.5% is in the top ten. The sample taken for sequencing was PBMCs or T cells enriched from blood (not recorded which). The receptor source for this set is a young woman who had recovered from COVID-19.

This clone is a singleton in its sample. The CDR3 DNA sequence: TGTGCCAGCAGCTCCAGTAGCGGGGGGGCCACAGATACGCAGTATTTT. It codes for CASSSSSGGATDTQYF. The gene calls are TRBV7-3 and TRBJ2-3; TRBD2 matches at 11 bases. This CDR3 is 16 amino acids long. V was pared by 4 bases and J by 2 bases, with 5 bases of the junction left unmatched. The germline CDR1 and CDR2 sequences are SGHTA and FQGTGA.

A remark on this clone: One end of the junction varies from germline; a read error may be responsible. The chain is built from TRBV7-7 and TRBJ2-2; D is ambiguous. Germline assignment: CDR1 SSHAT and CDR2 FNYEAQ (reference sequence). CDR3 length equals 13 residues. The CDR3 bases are TGTGCTAGCAGCTCCCCAGGCCTCCCGGAGCTGTTTTTT. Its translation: CASSSPGLPELFF.

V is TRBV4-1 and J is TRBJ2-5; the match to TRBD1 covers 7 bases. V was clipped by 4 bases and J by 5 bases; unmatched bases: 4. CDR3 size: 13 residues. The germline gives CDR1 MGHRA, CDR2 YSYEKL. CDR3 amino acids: CASSRQGGETQYF. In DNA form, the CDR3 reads TGCGCCAGCAGCCGACAGGGTGGGGAGACCCAGTACTTC.

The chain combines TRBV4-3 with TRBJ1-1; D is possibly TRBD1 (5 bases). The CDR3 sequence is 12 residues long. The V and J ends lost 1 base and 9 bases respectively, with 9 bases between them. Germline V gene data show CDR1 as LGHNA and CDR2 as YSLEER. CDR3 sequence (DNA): TGCGCCAGCAGCCAAGTGACAGATAAAGCTTTCTTT. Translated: CASSQVTDKAFF.

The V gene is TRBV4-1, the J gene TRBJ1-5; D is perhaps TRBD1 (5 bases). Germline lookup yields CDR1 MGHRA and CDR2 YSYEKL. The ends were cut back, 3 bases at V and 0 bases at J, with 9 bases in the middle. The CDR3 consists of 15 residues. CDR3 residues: CASSQGQISNQPQHF. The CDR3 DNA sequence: TGCGCCAGCAGCCAGGGGCAGATTAGCAATCAGCCCCAGCATTTT.

The chain's CDR3 is CASSWADSGNTIYF. The CDR3 DNA reads TGTGCCAGCAGCTGGGCAGACTCTGGAAACACCATATATTTT. V and J are TRBV5-6 and TRBJ1-3; no firm D call. Germline CDR1 is SGHDT and CDR2 is YYEEEE. The CDR3 loop spans 14 amino acids. V was pared by 3 bases and J by 0 bases, with 7 bases between.

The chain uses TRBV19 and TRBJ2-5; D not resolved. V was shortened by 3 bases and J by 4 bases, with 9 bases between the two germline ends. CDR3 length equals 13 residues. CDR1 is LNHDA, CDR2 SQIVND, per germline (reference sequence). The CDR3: CASSIFSGETQYF. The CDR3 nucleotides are TGTGCCAGTAGTATCTTTTCGGGAGAGACCCAGTACTTC. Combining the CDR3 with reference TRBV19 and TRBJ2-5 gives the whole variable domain DGGITQSPKYLFRKEGQNVTLSCEQNLNHDAMYWYRQDPGQGLRLIYYSQIVNDFQKGDIAEGYSVSREKKESFPLTVTSAQKNPTAFYLCASSIFSGETQYFGPGTRLLVL.